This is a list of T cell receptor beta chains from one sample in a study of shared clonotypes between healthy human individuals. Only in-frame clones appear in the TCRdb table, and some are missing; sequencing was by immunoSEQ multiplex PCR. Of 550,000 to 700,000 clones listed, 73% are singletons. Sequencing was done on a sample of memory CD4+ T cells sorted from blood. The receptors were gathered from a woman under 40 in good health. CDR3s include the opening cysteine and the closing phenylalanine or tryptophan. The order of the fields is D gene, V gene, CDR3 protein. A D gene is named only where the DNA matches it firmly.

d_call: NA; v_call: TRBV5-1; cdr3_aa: CASSLVGQNTGELFF
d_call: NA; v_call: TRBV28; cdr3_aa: CASSLTGQGTYEQYF
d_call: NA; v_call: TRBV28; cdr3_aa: CASSTPVRRDGNEQFF
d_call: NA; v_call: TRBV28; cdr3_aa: CASKTRVNEAFF
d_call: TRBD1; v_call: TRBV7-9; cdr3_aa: CASSSDRGNEKLFF
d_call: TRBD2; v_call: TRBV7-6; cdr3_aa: CASSLWASGNSDTQYF
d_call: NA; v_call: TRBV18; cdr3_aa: CASSPRDTGELFF
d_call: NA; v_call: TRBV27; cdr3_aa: CASSPAGQLYNEQFF
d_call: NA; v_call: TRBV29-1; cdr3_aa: CSVEGLSDTQYF
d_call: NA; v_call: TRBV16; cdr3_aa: CASSQTLVQGSTFF
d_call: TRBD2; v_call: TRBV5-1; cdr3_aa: CASSPGTNRNNEQFF
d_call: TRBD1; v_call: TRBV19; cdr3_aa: CASSIGSGGTEAFF
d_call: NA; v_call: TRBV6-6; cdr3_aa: CASSYWGGIGNQPQHF
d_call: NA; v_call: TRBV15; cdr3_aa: CATSTRLNTEAFF
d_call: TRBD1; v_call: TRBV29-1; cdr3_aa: CSVAGQGPSYEQYF
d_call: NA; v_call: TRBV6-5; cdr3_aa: CASSQDSWNQPQHF
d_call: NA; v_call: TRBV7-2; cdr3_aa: CASSPYGRGAGELFF
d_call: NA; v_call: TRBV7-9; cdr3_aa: CASSSLRSGANVLTF
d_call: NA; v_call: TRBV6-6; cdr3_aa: CASALVYSETQYF
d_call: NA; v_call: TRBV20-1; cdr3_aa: CSATANNEQFF
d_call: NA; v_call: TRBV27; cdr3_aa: CASSLSLRITYSNQPQHF
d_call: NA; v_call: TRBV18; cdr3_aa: CASSPGGSYNEQFF
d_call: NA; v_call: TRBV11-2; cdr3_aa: CASSLVGGFVNEQFF
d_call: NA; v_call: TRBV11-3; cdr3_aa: CASSSPQRNSEQYF
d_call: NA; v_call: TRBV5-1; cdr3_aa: CASSLEVNYNEQFF
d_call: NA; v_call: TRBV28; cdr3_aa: CASSLGGGNQPQHF